The TCR beta chain under discussion was sequenced for a study of blood T cell repertoires in COVID-19. Study in general: Acute and convalescent COVID-19 specimens originated in the United States, Italy and Spain. T cells, B-cell-depleted T cells, or PBMCs provided the cDNA or gDNA that served as material.

Original analysis: By means of reference gene primer amplification, nucleated cell counts were estimated. Assay used: immunoSEQ multiplex PCR; TCRdb lists only in-frame clones, some missing. That table is the source of V, J and clone size, and D and trimming were worked out from the DNA. The sample holds over 25,000 clones; 85% are singletons and the top ten take around 9%. V shed 4 bases, J shed 1 base, and the junction held 4 bases outside the gene matches. CDR1 is SGHDT, CDR2 YYEEEE, per germline. The CDR3 runs 16 residues. The table lists this clone with a count of one. Sequenced sample: peripheral blood. V and J are TRBV5-6 and TRBJ2-5; 13 bases are a match to TRBD2. This sequence was found in a man older than 75 with active COVID-19. CDR3 DNA: TGTGCCAGCAGCCCCAGACTAGCGGGGGGCCAAGAGACCCAGTACTTC. It specifies CASSPRLAGGQETQYF. Combining the CDR3 with reference TRBV5-6 and TRBJ2-5 gives the whole variable domain DAGVTQSPTHLIKTRGQQVTLRCSPKSGHDTVSWYQQALGQGPQFIFQYYEEEERQRGNFPDRFSGHQFPNYSSELNVNALLLGDSALYLCASSPRLAGGQETQYFGPGTRLLVL.